The rows below give T cell receptor beta chains drawn from one sample of a study of spatial heterogeneity in lung cancer. TCRdb reanalysed the 5' RACE reads using MiXCR and keeps one entry per CDR3 protein. Of tens of thousands of distinct CDR3 sequences listed, roughly 12% are singletons. The sequences come from PBMCs, collected at surgery. The receptors stem from a male donor with early-stage non-small cell lung cancer. Both conserved end residues are part of each CDR3. D genes are given only for firm matches. The size field is filled for only some rows; it gives once, few, many or a size class.

v_gene	d_gene	j_gene	abundance	CDR3nt	CDR3aa
TRBV24-1	.	TRBJ1-2	few	TGTGCCCTAGGGCCCGACAGCCCTAACTATGGCTACACCTTC	CALGPDSPNYGYTF
TRBV2	.	TRBJ1-5	.	TGTGCCAGCAGGAGGGGGACAACTAGCAATCAGCCCCAGCATTTT	CASRRGTTSNQPQHF
TRBV3-1	.	TRBJ2-5	few	TGTGCCAGCAGCCCATCTGGCACGGAGACCCAGTACTTC	CASSPSGTETQYF
TRBV19	.	TRBJ1-5	.	TGTGCCAGTGGTCGCTTTAAGGATTTGCCCCAGCATTTT	CASGRFKDLPQHF
TRBV7-2	.	TRBJ2-5	few	TGTGCCAGCAGCTTATATCGAGCGGACCAAGAGACCCAGTACTTC	CASSLYRADQETQYF
TRBV7-2	.	TRBJ1-5	.	TGTGCCAGCAGCTTAACTGCAGTCCTGACCAATCAGCCCCAGCATTTT	CASSLTAVLTNQPQHF
TRBV2	TRBD2	TRBJ2-3	.	TGTGCCGGCTCGACTAGCTCAGATACGCAGTATTTT	CAGSTSSDTQYF
TRBV27	.	TRBJ1-6	.	TGTGCCAGCAGTTTGTCAGGGACGGAGACGAATTCACCCCTCCACTTT	CASSLSGTETNSPLHF
TRBV7-3	.	TRBJ2-1	.	TGTGCCAGCAGCCGAGGGGGGACCCCCTACAATGAGCAGTTCTTC	CASSRGGTPYNEQFF
TRBV12-3/TRBV12-4	.	TRBJ2-7	.	TGTGCCAGCAGCCTCCTTCGGGGGTACGAGCAGTACTTC	CASSLLRGYEQYF
TRBV11-2	TRBD1	TRBJ2-7	few	TGTGCCAGCAGCCCGTCTCGACAGGGTAGGGTCGAGCAGTACTTC	CASSPSRQGRVEQYF
TRBV2	.	TRBJ2-2	.	TGTGCCAGCAGTGTGGACGCCGGGGAGCTGTTTTTT	CASSVDAGELFF
TRBV29-1	.	TRBJ2-3	few	TGCAGCGTTGAAGATCAGAGGCCCGATACGCAGTATTTT	CSVEDQRPDTQYF